Listed here are 30 T cell receptor beta chains from one sample, sequenced in a study of blood T cell repertoires in COVID-19. Here immunoSEQ multiplex PCR was the method, and the copy in TCRdb shows in-frame clones only, minus some. The table has under 400,000 clones, around nine tenths seen once. Sequencing was done on a sample of PBMCs or T cells enriched from blood (not recorded which). The receptors shown here come from a woman in her 30s who had been exposed to COVID-19.

V and J are TRBV24-1 and TRBJ1-2, with 9 positions matching TRBD1. CDR1 KGHDR and CDR2 SFDVKD come from the germline V gene. Losses at the gene ends were 3 bases for V and 2 bases for J; bases not matched to a gene: 3. CDR3 length: 15 residues. CDR3 loop: CATSDATGGNYGYTF. As DNA, the CDR3 is TGTGCCACCAGTGATGCGACAGGGGGAAACTATGGCTACACCTTC.

This rearrangement joins TRBV11-3 to TRBJ1-4, with D tentatively TRBD1 (6 bases). In germline, CDR1 is SGHNT, CDR2 YENEEA. The CDR3 totals 14 residues. Trimming took 4 bases from V and 6 from J, leaving 12 bases between them. Here the CDR3 reads CASSSQGFDEKLFF. The CDR3 DNA reads as TGTGCCAGCAGCTCCCAGGGGTTCGATGAAAAACTGTTTTTT. The variable domain in full, with the rest retrieved from reference TRBV11-3 and TRBJ1-4, is EAGVVQSPRYKIIEKKQPVAFWCNPISGHNTLYWYLQNLGQGPELLIRYENEEAVDDSQLPKDRFSAERLKGVDSTLKIQPAELGDSAVYLCASSSQGFDEKLFFGSGTQLSVL.

The chain combines TRBV11-2 with TRBJ2-7; possibly TRBD2 for D (5 bases). This CDR3 has 18 residues. V shed 1 base and J shed 0 bases, with 19 bases lying between them. Per the germline V gene, CDR1 is SGHAT and CDR2 is FQNNGV. The chain's CDR3 is CASSLGGLTVGISYEQYF. The DNA for the CDR3 is TGTGCCAGCAGCTTAGGAGGCCTCACAGTCGGGATCTCCTACGAGCAGTACTTC.

The V gene is TRBV3-1 (or the pseudogene TRBV3-2), the J gene TRBJ1-2; the D is unclear. V was shortened by 3 bases and J by 2 bases, with 16 bases between the two germline ends. The CDR3 is 16 residues long. The V gene's germline CDR1 is LGHDT and CDR2 YNNKEL (reference sequence). The CDR3 loop is CASSHPSAIPNYGYTF. The CDR3 region has the DNA TGTGCCAGCAGCCACCCGTCCGCGATACCAAACTATGGCTACACCTTC.

V is TRBV6-4 and J is TRBJ1-2; 7 nucleotides line up with TRBD1. CDR3 length equals 16 residues. Germline CDR1 reads MRHNA; CDR2 reads SNTAGT. With V trimmed by 3 bases and J by 1 base, 8 bases remained unmatched. CDR3 loop: CASSEPGQAINYGYTF. The CDR3, as DNA: TGTGCCAGCAGTGAACCCGGACAGGCGATTAACTATGGCTACACCTTC.

The CDR3 loop is CATSDGGWSSYEQYF. CDR3 bases: TGTGCCACCAGTGATGGAGGCTGGAGCTCCTACGAGCAGTACTTC. This chain links TRBV24-1 with TRBJ2-7, with D possibly TRBD2 on 5 matching bases. Trimming took off 3 bases at V and 0 bases at J, with 11 bases between the two ends. Germline V gene data show CDR1 as KGHDR and CDR2 as SFDVKD. The CDR3 loop spans 15 amino acids.

This clone was detected only a few times. The rearrangement uses TRBV3-1 (or the pseudogene TRBV3-2) and TRBJ2-7; D is possibly TRBD1 (5 bases). V lost 1 base, J lost 6 bases, and 7 bases lay in between. Germline loops: CDR1 LGHDT, CDR2 YNNKEL (reference sequence). CDR3 length: 12 amino acids. The CDR3 DNA follows: TGTGCCAGCAGCCAAGGGGGCCGCGAGCAGTACTTC. Amino acids: CASSQGGREQYF.

The chain has TRBV2 and TRBJ1-5; possible D gene TRBD1, 5 bases. CDR3 size: 14 residues. V was shortened by 6 bases and J by 4 bases, with 13 bases between the two germline ends. The V gene's germline CDR1 is SNHLY and CDR2 FYNNEI. CDR3 sequence (DNA): TGTGCCAGCAGCCCCGAACGGGGGAATCAGCCCCAGCATTTT. This sequence encodes CASSPERGNQPQHF.

The chain has TRBV7-3 and TRBJ1-2; no definite D call. This CDR3 comprises 12 residues. The germline CDR1 and CDR2 sequences are SGHTA and FQGTGA. Trimming took 5 bases from V and 8 from J, leaving 12 bases between them. The CDR3 DNA is TGTGCCAGCAGCCCCGGGGTGGGCGGCTACACCTTC. Protein sequence: CASSPGVGGYTF.

The chain carries TRBV6-5 and TRBJ1-4; D is unclear. The CDR3 sequence is 14 residues long. Looked up from germline, CDR1 is MNHEY and CDR2 is SVGAGI. V lost 10 bases, J lost 0 bases, and 12 bases lay in between. CDR3 loop: CATKGGTTNEKLFF. The CDR3 nucleotides are TGTGCCACCAAGGGAGGGACAACTAATGAAAAACTGTTTTTT.

This clone occurred once. This chain joins TRBV19 and TRBJ1-5; D might be TRBD1 (6 bases). Germline CDR1 is LNHDA and CDR2 is SQIVND (reference sequence). V was clipped by 4 bases and J by 2 bases, with 12 bases between them. The CDR3 runs to 15 residues. The CDR3 DNA reads as TGTGCCAGTAGTACCGGAGGGGGGGGCAATCAGCCCCAGCATTTT. It codes for CASSTGGGGNQPQHF. Looking up the rest from reference TRBV19 and TRBJ1-5 gives the full variable domain: DGGITQSPKYLFRKEGQNVTLSCEQNLNHDAMYWYRQDPGQGLRLIYYSQIVNDFQKGDIAEGYSVSREKKESFPLTVTSAQKNPTAFYLCASSTGGGGNQPQHFGDGTRLSIL.

This clone was observed once. This chain's CDR3 is CASSARGDSTDTQYF. The CDR3 DNA reads TGTGCCAGCAGCGCTCGGGGGGATAGCACAGATACGCAGTATTTT. This chain joins TRBV9 and TRBJ2-3; the match to TRBD2 covers 7 bases. Germline V gene sequence: CDR1 SGDLS, CDR2 YYNGEE. The CDR3 is 15 amino acids. V shed 3 bases and J 0 bases; nucleotides not matched to a gene: 4. The full variable domain, with the rest looked up from reference TRBV9 and TRBJ2-3, is DSGVTQTPKHLITATGQRVTLRCSPRSGDLSVYWYQQSLDQGLQFLIQYYNGEERAKGNILERFSAQQFPDLHSELNLSSLELGDSALYFCASSARGDSTDTQYFGPGTRLTVL.

This chain joins TRBV30 and TRBJ1-1; D gene unclear. Per germline, CDR1 GTSNPN and CDR2 SVGIG (reference sequence). The CDR3 contains 16 residues. Trimming took off 1 base at V and 6 bases at J, with 21 bases between the two ends. CDR3 in amino acids: CAWSGVGTWAGAEAFF. In nucleotides, the CDR3 is TGTGCCTGGAGTGGGGTTGGAACATGGGCCGGTGCTGAAGCTTTCTTT.

The V gene is TRBV7-8, the J gene TRBJ1-5; TRBD1 agrees at 7 bases. The trim removed 5 bases at V and 0 bases at J, leaving 7 bases unmatched. The CDR3 totals 16 residues. Per germline, CDR1 SGHVS and CDR2 FQNEAQ. CDR3 coding DNA: TGTGCCAGCAGCCCCGGGACAGTCCATAGCAATCAGCCCCAGCATTTT. Residues: CASSPGTVHSNQPQHF.

The V and J genes are TRBV19 and TRBJ2-3; 11 bases agree with TRBD2. V lost 2 bases to trimming and J lost 5 bases; unmatched junction nucleotides: 6. CDR1 is LNHDA, CDR2 SQIVND, per germline (reference sequence). CDR3 size: 16 residues. The CDR3 DNA reads TGTGCCAGTAGTATAACTAGCGGGAGTTCAAGAGATACGCAGTATTTT. As protein: CASSITSGSSRDTQYF.

This chain links TRBV10-3 with TRBJ1-4; 9 bases match TRBD1. This CDR3 is built from 15 residues. V lost 2 bases, J lost 11 bases, and 9 bases stayed unmatched. Looked up from germline, CDR1 is ENHRY and CDR2 is SYGVKD. As DNA, the CDR3 is TGTGCCATCAGTGAGGGGGGACAGGGTGTGAAGAAACTGTTTTTT. This encodes CAISEGGQGVKKLFF.

This chain connects TRBV19 to TRBJ2-1, with TRBD1 identical over 8 bases. The CDR3 spans 15 residues. V shed 6 bases, J shed 2 bases, and the junction held 6 bases outside the gene matches. The germline CDR1 and CDR2 sequences are LNHDA and SQIVND (reference sequence). CDR3 loop: CASSIPDRAYNEQFF. The DNA for the CDR3 is TGTGCCAGTAGCATCCCGGACAGGGCCTACAATGAGCAGTTCTTC.

The chain combines TRBV3-1 (or the pseudogene TRBV3-2) with TRBJ1-1; the D gene is possibly TRBD1 (6 bases). Germline V lookup: CDR1 LGHDT, CDR2 YNNKEL (reference sequence). This CDR3 is built from 15 residues. V lost 0 bases and J 3 bases, leaving 11 bases between the germline ends. This CDR3 is CASSQEWGPYTEAFF. The CDR3 DNA follows: TGTGCCAGCAGCCAAGAATGGGGGCCATACACTGAAGCTTTCTTT.

V is TRBV18 and J is TRBJ1-1, with D perhaps matching TRBD1 (6 bases). V lost 5 bases and J lost 3, with 13 bases in between. The CDR3 runs 14 residues. The germline gives CDR1 KGHSH, CDR2 LQKENI. The CDR3 reads CASSFTGRDTEAFF. CDR3 DNA sequence: TGTGCCAGCTCATTCACAGGGCGCGACACTGAAGCTTTCTTT.

The rearrangement links TRBV5-1 to TRBJ2-1; 12 bases are shared with TRBD2. The germline CDR1 and CDR2 sequences are SGHRS and YFSETQ. The J segment lost 6 bases and the V segment lost 0 bases, leaving 1 base of the junction unmatched. The CDR3 sequence is 15 residues long. CDR3 residues: CASSLGLAGVNEQFF. CDR3 DNA: TGCGCCAGCAGCTTGGGACTAGCGGGAGTCAATGAGCAGTTCTTC.

V is TRBV27 and J is TRBJ1-5, with unresolved D. Per germline, CDR1 MNHEY and CDR2 SMNVEV (reference sequence). V lost 0 bases and J 3 bases, leaving 3 bases between the germline ends. The CDR3 is 13 residues long. The CDR3 spells CASSLSHNQPQHF. CDR3 in DNA: TGTGCCAGCAGTTTATCCCACAATCAGCCCCAGCATTTT.

The chain uses TRBV6-5 and TRBJ2-1, with a tentative D call TRBD2 (7 bases). The CDR3 runs to 15 residues. The V gene's germline CDR1 is MNHEY and CDR2 SVGAGI. V lost 6 bases and J 4 bases, leaving 16 bases between the germline ends. In nucleotides, the CDR3 is TGTGCCAGCAGCCCCGGGGGGCTAGGGTACAATGAGCAGTTCTTC. Translated, it gives CASSPGGLGYNEQFF.

J is TRBJ1-1 and V is TRBV27; 11 positions agree with TRBD1. Germline V gives CDR1 MNHEY, CDR2 SMNVEV (reference sequence). This CDR3 is built from 17 residues. With 2 bases clipped from V and 0 bases from J, the junction kept 5 bases outside the gene matches. CDR3 amino acids: CASSLGWTGGMNTEAFF. The CDR3 DNA sequence: TGTGCCAGCAGTTTAGGGTGGACAGGGGGCATGAACACTGAAGCTTTCTTT.

In the case of this clone: Germline is not matched at one junction end, which may reflect a read error. The V and J genes are TRBV7-7 and TRBJ2-1; 7 bases match TRBD1. Looked up from germline, CDR1 is SSHAT and CDR2 is FNYEAQ (reference sequence). The CDR3 length is 15 residues. This CDR3 reads CASSLTPDRDVEQFF. The DNA of the CDR3 is TGTGCTAGCAGCCTAACGCCCGACAGGGACGTTGAGCAGTTCTTC.

The chain employs TRBV3-1 (or the pseudogene TRBV3-2) and TRBJ1-3; D is possibly TRBD1 (6 bases). The V gene's germline CDR1 is LGHDT and CDR2 YNNKEL (reference sequence). The CDR3 covers 16 residues. The V and J ends lost 1 base and 0 bases respectively, with 10 bases between them. The CDR3 reads CASSQGQVLSGNTIYF. DNA for the CDR3: TGTGCCAGCAGCCAAGGACAGGTTCTCTCTGGAAACACCATATATTTT.

J is TRBJ1-2 and V is TRBV29-1, with a tentative D call TRBD1 (6 bases). The CDR3 totals 14 residues. Germline loops: CDR1 SQVTM, CDR2 ANQGSEA. Trimming took 1 base from V and 3 from J, leaving 12 bases between them. CDR3 loop: CSVEGSGHDYGYTF. CDR3 in DNA: TGCAGCGTTGAAGGTTCGGGACACGACTATGGCTACACCTTC.

V is TRBV20-1 and J is TRBJ1-1; 8 bases map to TRBD1. The CDR3 spans 13 residues. V shed 3 bases, J shed 4 bases, and the junction held 4 bases outside the gene matches. Germline V gene lookup returns CDR1 DFQATT and CDR2 SNEGSKA (reference sequence). Here the CDR3 reads CSASAGGFTEAFF. CDR3 bases: TGCAGTGCTAGTGCAGGGGGCTTCACTGAAGCTTTCTTT.

The chain carries TRBV19 and TRBJ2-7; 9 nucleotides line up with TRBD2. Unmatched junction bases numbered 3, after V lost 0 bases and J lost 0 bases. Germline V CDR1 and CDR2: LNHDA, SQIVND (reference sequence). The CDR3 covers 16 residues. CDR3 sequence: CASSIEGSGSSYEQYF. In DNA form, the CDR3 reads TGTGCCAGTAGTATAGAAGGTAGCGGGAGCTCCTACGAGCAGTACTTC.

The chain carries TRBV25-1 and TRBJ1-6; 8 bases are shared with TRBD1. Germline V CDR1 and CDR2: MGHDK, SYGVNS. This CDR3 spans 15 amino acids. Germline trimming cut 6 bases from V and 5 bases from J; bases unmatched to any gene: 6. The CDR3 here is CASRSIQGDNSPLHF. Written as DNA, the CDR3 is TGTGCCAGCAGATCGATACAGGGGGATAATTCACCCCTCCACTTT.

The chain recombines TRBV6-1 with TRBJ2-7, with 7 bases matching TRBD1. The CDR3 has 15 amino acids. In germline, CDR1 is MNHNS, CDR2 SASEGT. V lost 3 bases and J lost 1; bases outside the gene matches: 6. In DNA, the CDR3 is TGTGCCAGCAGTGAGGTACCGGGACAGTCCTACGAGCAGTACTTC. It translates to CASSEVPGQSYEQYF.